This T cell receptor (beta chain) derives from a study of regulatory T cells in long-lasting Graves disease. Findings and caveats of the study: Sharing of public clonotypes was greater in persistent patients (2,741) than in new patients (around 880).

Notes on this clonotype: Its antigen remains unidentified.

Arm-PCR of CDR3 regions and iRepertoire HTBI primers were used to build TCR beta libraries. TCRdb re-called the multiplex PCR reads through MiXCR, storing one row per CDR3 protein. The table shows approximately 440,000 distinct CDR3 sequences, with around 15% occurring only once. The time point here: newly diagnosed GD, antithyroid drugs for less than 3 months. Extracted PBMC RNA gave rise to the TCR library. It was by American Thyroid Association guidelines that Graves' disease was diagnosed. The CDR3 is made up of 11 amino acids. From germline, CDR1 is MDHEN and CDR2 SYDVKM. The sample was also linked to a second study, of T cells in Graves' hyperthyroidism and ophthalmopathy. That publication notes: A set of HTBI primers served as the primers for a first-round RT-PCR of the TCR CDR3. Also found in blood were most expanded thyroid clonotypes above 0.001.

The chain is built from TRBV28 and TRBJ2-1, with a weak D call TRBD1 (5 bases). The sequences come from peripheral blood mononuclear cells (PBMCs), collected at new diagnosis, from a patient treated with antithyroid drugs. This receptor was obtained from a man between 40 and 49 years old with Graves disease. CDR3: CATTENNEQFF. The CDR3, as DNA: TGTGCAACGACAGAAAACAATGAGCAGTTCTTC.